This T cell receptor beta chain was identified during a study of blood T cell repertoires in COVID-19. About the research overall: The United States, Italy and Spain were the sources of the acute and convalescent COVID-19 samples. The analysed material was cDNA or gDNA that came from T cells, B-cell-depleted T cells, or PBMCs.

Under the authors' procedure: Scientists estimated how many nucleated cells there were by amplifying reference gene primers. Profiling relied on immunoSEQ multiplex PCR, and the TCRdb table lists in-frame clones only, not all of them. V and J calls plus clone size are reproduced from that table; the DNA served to infer D and trimming. Of tens of thousands of clones in the sample, about 86% were seen once. Trimming left V 2 bases short and J 8 bases short, with 6 bases between. Per the germline V gene, CDR1 is MNHNY and CDR2 is SVGAGI (reference sequence). The CDR3 contains 12 residues. This receptor was identified in a middle-aged man with acute or convalescent COVID-19. Sequences were obtained from peripheral blood. This chain joins TRBV6-6 and TRBJ1-4; D is uncertain. In DNA form, the CDR3 reads TGTGCCAGCAGTTACGATACAGAAAAACTGTTTTTT. It is translated as CASSYDTEKLFF.